Below, one TCR beta chain is given with its context. Generated by immunoSEQ multiplex PCR, the TCRdb table keeps only in-frame clones and is missing some. The sample includes 85,000 to 100,000 clones, more than 70% of them seen just once. The CDR3 has 12 amino acids. Trimming took 0 bases from V and 4 from J, leaving 3 bases between them. Germline values: CDR1 SGDLS, CDR2 YYNGEE. This sample was included in a study of OX40 agonist ivuxolimab in advanced cancers. The rearrangement joins TRBV9 to TRBJ2-3; D is unresolved. This specimen was CD4+ or CD8+ T cells sorted from blood, taken in a trial of the OX40 agonist ivuxolimab. This receptor was taken from an adult with an advanced solid tumor such as melanoma, head and neck, liver or kidney cancer. DNA for the CDR3: TGTGCCAGCAGCGTAGGGCCAGATACGCAGTATTTT. It encodes CASSVGPDTQYF.